What follows are 25 T cell receptor beta chains derived from one specimen sequenced in a study of T cells expressing NK-cell markers. TCRdb reprocessed the 5' RACE reads, with one entry per CDR3 protein and no DNA. The sample table includes approximately 460,000 distinct CDR3 sequences. The sequencing input was blood T cells: a sorted CD56 or NKG2C T cell subset, CD4+ or CD8+ T cells, or bulk PBMC T cells (not recorded which). The receptors shown here come from a woman between 18 and 75 years old in good health.

The rearrangement links TRBV5-4 to TRBJ2-7; checking the TCRdb D call of TRBD1 is not possible without DNA. Germline CDR1 SGHNT, CDR2 YYREEE (reference sequence). The CDR3 contains 12 residues. The CDR3 loop is CASSLFPDEQYF.

The chain carries TRBV20-1 and TRBJ1-1. This CDR3 contains 13 residues. Germline V gene data show CDR1 as DFQATT and CDR2 as SNEGSKA (reference sequence). The CDR3 here is CSAVKTENTEAFF.

The chain joins TRBV6-2 or TRBV6-3 to TRBJ1-5. The CDR3 sequence is 13 residues long. Looked up from germline, CDR1 is MNHEY and CDR2 is SVGEGT. CDR3 sequence: CASSYGGVWPQHF.

V and J are TRBV20-1 and TRBJ1-1. Germline lookup yields CDR1 DFQATT and CDR2 SNEGSKA (reference sequence). The CDR3 has 13 residues. CDR3 sequence reads: CSARKDLGTEAFF.

The chain couples TRBV5-6 to TRBJ1-1. Looked up from germline, CDR1 is SGHDT and CDR2 is YYEEEE. CDR3 size: 11 residues. The CDR3 protein is CASSLEYEAFF. The whole variable domain, filled in from reference TRBV5-6 and TRBJ1-1, reads DAGVTQSPTHLIKTRGQQVTLRCSPKSGHDTVSWYQQALGQGPQFIFQYYEEEERQRGNFPDRFSGHQFPNYSSELNVNALLLGDSALYLCASSLEYEAFFGQGTRLTVV.

The chain has TRBV25-1 and TRBJ1-6; TCRdb reports TRBD1, a call that lacks DNA to check it against. The CDR3 has 14 amino acids. Germline CDR1 reads MGHDK; CDR2 reads SYGVNS. The CDR3 here is CASSEDRETSPLHF.

V usage is TRBV20-1 and J usage is TRBJ2-3; TCRdb names TRBD1, which stays unverified in the absence of DNA. Germline CDR1 reads DFQATT; CDR2 reads SNEGSKA (reference sequence). This CDR3 has 14 residues. The CDR3 here is CSAQRGGLTDTQYF.

This chain links TRBV21-1 with TRBJ2-1; no DNA is available, so the TRBD2 call from TCRdb remains unchecked. TRBV21-1 is marked as a pseudogene. The CDR3 totals 16 residues. The CDR3 protein is CASRRDMGEGHNEQFF.

This chain joins TRBV6-2 or TRBV6-3 and TRBJ1-1; TCRdb reports TRBD1, a call that lacks DNA to check it against. This CDR3 comprises 14 residues. In germline, CDR1 is MNHEY, CDR2 SVGEGT. CDR3 residues: CASSPRPTGFEAFF.

The chain joins TRBV15 to TRBJ2-7; TCRdb calls TRBD2, which cannot be checked without DNA. The CDR3 has 18 amino acids. Looked up from germline, CDR1 is LNHNV and CDR2 is YYDKDF (reference sequence). The CDR3 here is CATSRDLWTSGVSYEQYF. Using reference TRBV15 and TRBJ2-7 for the parts outside the CDR3, the full variable domain is DAMVIQNPRYQVTQFGKPVTLSCSQTLNHNVMYWYQQKSSQAPKLLFHYYDKDFNNEADTPDNFQSRRPNTSFCFLDIRSPGLGDTAMYLCATSRDLWTSGVSYEQYFGPGTRLTVT.

The CDR3 protein is CASSQDLTGSYEQYF. J is TRBJ2-7 and V is TRBV4-3; lacking DNA, the TRBD1 call made by TCRdb goes unchecked. The germline V gene encodes CDR1 LGHNA and CDR2 YSLEER. This CDR3 contains 15 residues.

The gene calls are TRBV5-1 and TRBJ1-1; TCRdb picks TRBD1, but there is no DNA to check that call. Germline V lookup: CDR1 SGHRS, CDR2 YFSETQ. CDR3 length: 15 amino acids. CDR3 sequence reads: CASSPEQGTGTEAFF.

The gene calls are TRBV7-2 and TRBJ2-2; TCRdb reports TRBD2, a call that lacks DNA to check it against. The germline V gene encodes CDR1 SGHTA and CDR2 FQGNSA. The CDR3 consists of 16 residues. The CDR3 loop is CASSPPPAVNTGELFF.

The genes are TRBV5-1 and TRBJ1-4. This CDR3 comprises 15 residues. Germline values: CDR1 SGHRS, CDR2 YFSETQ. The CDR3 spells CASSASPALNEKLFF.

The rearrangement joins TRBV2 to TRBJ1-6; TCRdb's D call, TRBD1, is unchecked because there is no DNA. The CDR3 loop spans 15 amino acids. Germline assignment: CDR1 SNHLY and CDR2 FYNNEI. CDR3 protein: CASSHGPTRGSPLHF.

This chain uses TRBV18 with TRBJ1-5. The CDR3 consists of 14 residues. Germline V gene data show CDR1 as KGHSH and CDR2 as LQKENI. This CDR3 reads CASSPQRGAQPQHF.

The gene calls are TRBV4-3 and TRBJ2-7. Germline loops: CDR1 LGHNA, CDR2 YSLEER. This CDR3 spans 14 amino acids. CDR3 in amino acids: CASSQGWGSYEQYF.

CDR3: CSAPQGSGSNTGELFF. The chain links TRBV20-1 to TRBJ2-2; as DNA is missing, the TRBD1 call by TCRdb cannot be tested. The V gene's germline CDR1 is DFQATT and CDR2 SNEGSKA (reference sequence). This CDR3 has 16 residues.

The chain recombines TRBV20-1 with TRBJ2-1; the D gene TCRdb calls, TRBD2, cannot be checked with no DNA. In germline, CDR1 is DFQATT, CDR2 SNEGSKA (reference sequence). This CDR3 region has 15 residues. The CDR3 loop is CSARVETSIVNEQFF.

The chain couples TRBV4-2 to TRBJ1-1. In germline, CDR1 is LGHNA, CDR2 YNFKEQ. The CDR3 is 14 amino acids. Here the CDR3 reads CASSQVGNGAEAFF.

The rearrangement joins TRBV7-9 to TRBJ1-2; TCRdb names TRBD1, which stays unverified in the absence of DNA. This CDR3 contains 13 residues. In germline, CDR1 is SEHNR, CDR2 FQNEAQ (reference sequence). The CDR3: CASSPGSYYGYTF. Together with reference TRBV7-9 and TRBJ1-2, the CDR3 gives the full variable domain: DTGVSQNPRHKITKRGQNVTFRCDPISEHNRLYWYRQTLGQGPEFLTYFQNEAQLEKSRLLSDRFSAERPKGSFSTLEIQRTEQGDSAMYLCASSPGSYYGYTFGSGTRLTVV.

The J gene is TRBJ2-5, the V gene TRBV29-1; lacking DNA, the TRBD1 call made by TCRdb goes unchecked. The CDR3 loop spans 15 amino acids. Looked up from germline, CDR1 is SQVTM and CDR2 is ANQGSEA. The chain's CDR3 is CSVEDRGLFQETQYF. The variable domain in full, with the rest retrieved from reference TRBV29-1 and TRBJ2-5, is SAVISQKPSRDICQRGTSLTIQCQVDSQVTMMFWYRQQPGQSLTLIATANQGSEATYESGFVIDKFPISRPNLTFSTLTVSNMSPEDSSIYLCSVEDRGLFQETQYFGPGTRLLVL.

This sequence joins TRBV20-1 and TRBJ1-2; TCRdb returns TRBD1, unconfirmable since there is no DNA. Looked up from germline, CDR1 is DFQATT and CDR2 is SNEGSKA (reference sequence). The CDR3 runs 13 residues. This chain's CDR3 is CSASNGGRSGYTF.

The rearrangement joins TRBV7-3 to TRBJ2-5; TCRdb outputs TRBD1, but without DNA this stays unchecked. CDR1 and CDR2 (germline): SGHTA, FQGTGA. The CDR3 is 13 residues long. The CDR3 loop reads CASSLIGGETQYF.

V usage is TRBV12-3 or TRBV12-4 and J usage is TRBJ1-3; TCRdb's D call of TRBD1 is untestable without DNA. The CDR3 is 14 residues long. CDR3 amino acids: CASTLGVVGNTIYF.